The next 14 T cell receptor beta chains were all read from a single sample in a study of shared clonotypes between healthy human individuals. The naive CD8 fraction comprised CD45RO-negative cells positively selected for CCR7 and excluded terminally differentiated effector memory CD45RA+ cells. This table comes from immunoSEQ multiplex PCR, and its TCRdb copy is limited to in-frame clones, with some not included. Of some 2,000,000 clones in the sample, about 95% were seen once. The sequencing input was naive CD8+ T cells sorted from blood. These receptors were taken from a man between 18 and 29 years old in good health.

V and J are TRBV7-9 and TRBJ1-2; weak D call: TRBD1 (5 bases). Looked up from germline, CDR1 is SEHNR and CDR2 is FQNEAQ (reference sequence). The CDR3 length is 16 residues. V shed 7 bases and J shed 1 base, with 19 bases lying between them. The DNA of the CDR3 is TGTGCCAGCACCCCAATGCCGGGGGAGATTAACTATGGCTACACCTTC. Amino acids: CASTPMPGEINYGYTF.

The chain employs TRBV7-9 and TRBJ1-2, with D unclear. CDR1 SEHNR and CDR2 FQNEAQ come from the germline V gene (reference sequence). The CDR3 covers 15 residues. Trimming took 2 bases from V and 5 from J, leaving 15 bases between them. CDR3 protein: CASSLTWTGIYGYTF. CDR3 in DNA: TGTGCCAGCAGCTTAACGTGGACGGGGATTTATGGCTACACCTTC.

The CDR3 DNA reads TGTGCCAGCAGCTCAGCCGCGACAGGGGGTGACGAGCAGTACTTC. It specifies CASSSAATGGDEQYF. This chain uses TRBV5-4 with TRBJ2-7, with 9 positions matching TRBD1. J gave up 5 bases and V 3 bases, and 9 bases lay outside the gene matches. This CDR3 is built from 15 residues. In germline, CDR1 is SGHNT, CDR2 YYREEE (reference sequence). The full variable domain, completed using reference TRBV5-4 and TRBJ2-7, is ETGVTQSPTHLIKTRGQQVTLRCSSQSGHNTVSWYQQALGQGPQFIFQYYREEENGRGNFPPRFSGLQFPNYSSELNVNALELDDSALYLCASSSAATGGDEQYFGPGTRLTVT.

This chain uses TRBV5-4 with TRBJ2-1; D unresolved. The CDR3 sequence is 15 residues long. Germline CDR1 is SGHNT and CDR2 is YYREEE (reference sequence). The V and J ends lost 0 bases and 0 bases respectively, with 7 bases between them. As DNA, the CDR3 is TGTGCCAGCAGCTTGGCTGGTTTCTCCTACAATGAGCAGTTCTTC. Its translation is CASSLAGFSYNEQFF.

This chain connects TRBV9 to TRBJ2-3; D possibly corresponds to TRBD1 (5 bases). The germline V and J ends were trimmed by 3 bases and 8 bases, with 10 bases remaining between them. The CDR3 covers 12 residues. Germline lookup yields CDR1 SGDLS and CDR2 YYNGEE. In DNA form, the CDR3 reads TGTGCCAGCAGCGCCGACAGCCCTACGCAGTATTTT. Protein sequence: CASSADSPTQYF. The whole variable domain, remainder taken from reference TRBV9 and TRBJ2-3, is DSGVTQTPKHLITATGQRVTLRCSPRSGDLSVYWYQQSLDQGLQFLIQYYNGEERAKGNILERFSAQQFPDLHSELNLSSLELGDSALYFCASSADSPTQYFGPGTRLTVL.

The chain joins TRBV7-9 to TRBJ2-1, with a weak D call TRBD2 (5 bases). V was clipped by 8 bases and J by 0 bases, with 17 bases between them. This CDR3 spans 16 amino acids. Germline assignment: CDR1 SEHNR and CDR2 FQNEAQ (reference sequence). DNA of the CDR3: TGTGCCAGCGGGCAGGAGGTTATGAGCTCCTACAATGAGCAGTTCTTC. Residues: CASGQEVMSSYNEQFF.

The CDR3 nucleotides read TGCGCCAGCAGCCTCCGACAGCGCGTTGAAAAACTGTTTTTT. Translated: CASSLRQRVEKLFF. The rearrangement joins TRBV5-1 to TRBJ1-4, with D tentatively TRBD1 (5 bases). Germline V lookup: CDR1 SGHRS, CDR2 YFSETQ. The V and J ends lost 4 bases and 7 bases respectively, with 14 bases between them. This CDR3 is built from 14 residues.

This chain connects TRBV7-9 to TRBJ2-1; D remains ambiguous. Germline-derived CDR1 and CDR2 are SEHNR and FQNEAQ (reference sequence). This CDR3 is built from 16 residues. Between the trimmed V and J ends, which lost 1 base and 3 bases, there was a span of 13 bases. DNA of the CDR3: TGTGCCAGCAGCTTAGGTGGGGTTCTGGGCTACAATGAGCAGTTCTTC. Amino acids: CASSLGGVLGYNEQFF.

The rearrangement uses TRBV4-1 and TRBJ1-4; D ambiguous. CDR1 MGHRA and CDR2 YSYEKL come from the germline V gene. Trimming left V 1 base short and J 6 bases short, with 15 bases between. The CDR3 is made up of 16 amino acids. DNA of the CDR3: TGCGCCAGCAGCCAAGTAGGTGAGGCCGCGGATGAAAAACTGTTTTTT. Translating it yields CASSQVGEAADEKLFF.

V gene TRBV28 combines with J gene TRBJ1-1; TRBD1 matches at 8 bases. Germline V CDR1 and CDR2: MDHEN, SYDVKM. V dropped 5 bases and J dropped 1; count of bases not matched to a gene: 3. The CDR3 covers 14 residues. The CDR3 sequence is CASSVGTGNTEAFF. The DNA for the CDR3 is TGTGCCAGCAGTGTCGGGACAGGGAACACTGAAGCTTTCTTT.

V and J are TRBV6-6 and TRBJ2-3; D ambiguous. This CDR3 is built from 14 residues. The V gene's germline CDR1 is MNHNY and CDR2 SVGAGI (reference sequence). V was clipped by 3 bases and J by 1 base, with 8 bases between them. CDR3 residues: CASSYGRGTDTQYF. CDR3 in DNA: TGTGCCAGCAGTTATGGACGGGGCACAGATACGCAGTATTTT.

V is TRBV10-3 and J is TRBJ1-2; TRBD1 is a possible D gene (5 bases). Looked up from germline, CDR1 is ENHRY and CDR2 is SYGVKD. Trimming removed 0 bases from V and 4 bases from J, with 12 bases in between. CDR3 length: 15 residues. Written as DNA, the CDR3 is TGTGCCATCAGTGAGTCCCCCCGAGGGGCCTATGGCTACACCTTC. Its protein is CAISESPRGAYGYTF.

CDR3: CASRGTGGIDTQYF. The CDR3 nucleotides read TGTGCCAGCAGGGGGACAGGGGGAATAGATACGCAGTATTTT. This rearrangement joins TRBV27 to TRBJ2-3; TRBD1 agrees at 11 bases. This CDR3 comprises 14 residues. The ends lost 6 bases at V and 5 bases at J; junction bases unmatched: 4. Germline assignment: CDR1 MNHEY and CDR2 SMNVEV (reference sequence).

This chain uses TRBV29-1 with TRBJ1-1, with a tentative D call TRBD1 (5 bases). Germline V gives CDR1 SQVTM, CDR2 ANQGSEA. The CDR3 is made up of 12 amino acids. Trimming pared 6 bases from V and 3 bases from J, leaving 11 bases between. The CDR3 bases are TGCAGCGTCCTGGGGGGAGACACTGAAGCTTTCTTT. Translated, it gives CSVLGGDTEAFF.